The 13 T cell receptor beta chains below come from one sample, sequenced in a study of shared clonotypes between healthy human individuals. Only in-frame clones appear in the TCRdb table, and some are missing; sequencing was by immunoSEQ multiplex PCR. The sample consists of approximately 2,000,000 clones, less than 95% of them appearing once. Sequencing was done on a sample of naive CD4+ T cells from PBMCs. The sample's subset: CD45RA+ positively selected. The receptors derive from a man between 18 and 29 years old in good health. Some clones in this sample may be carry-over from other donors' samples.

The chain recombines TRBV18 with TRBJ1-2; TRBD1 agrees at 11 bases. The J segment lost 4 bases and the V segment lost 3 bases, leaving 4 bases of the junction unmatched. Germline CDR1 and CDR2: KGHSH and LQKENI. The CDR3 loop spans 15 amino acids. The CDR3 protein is CASSPTGQGGYGYTF. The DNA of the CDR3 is TGTGCCAGCTCACCTACGGGACAGGGGGGCTATGGCTACACCTTC.

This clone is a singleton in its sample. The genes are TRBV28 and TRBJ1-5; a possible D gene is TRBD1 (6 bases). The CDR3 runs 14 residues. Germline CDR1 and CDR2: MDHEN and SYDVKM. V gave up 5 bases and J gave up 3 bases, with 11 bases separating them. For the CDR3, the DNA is TGTGCCAGCAGTCAGGACAGACACAATCAGCCCCAGCATTTT. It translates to CASSQDRHNQPQHF.

Here the CDR3 reads CASSLTGQANYGYTF. As DNA, the CDR3 is TGTGCCAGCAGCTTAACCGGACAGGCGAACTATGGCTACACCTTC. The chain employs TRBV7-2 and TRBJ1-2, with 7 bases fitting TRBD1. The CDR3 runs 15 residues. Trimming took 2 bases from V and 2 from J; bases not matched to a gene: 5. CDR1 and CDR2 from the germline V gene are SGHTA and FQGNSA.

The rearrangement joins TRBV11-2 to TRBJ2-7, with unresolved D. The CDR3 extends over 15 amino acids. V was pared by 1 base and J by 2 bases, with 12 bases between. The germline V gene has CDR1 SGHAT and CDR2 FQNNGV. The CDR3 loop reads CASSLAPGRTYEQYF. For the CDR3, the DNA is TGTGCCAGCAGCTTAGCCCCCGGACGGACCTACGAGCAGTACTTC.

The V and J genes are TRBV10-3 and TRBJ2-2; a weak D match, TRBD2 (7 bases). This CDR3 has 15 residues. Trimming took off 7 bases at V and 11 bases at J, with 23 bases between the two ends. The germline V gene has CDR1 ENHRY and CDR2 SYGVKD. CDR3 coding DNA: TGTGCCATCACCCCGGGACACGGCCAGCGGGGTGAGCTGTTTTTT. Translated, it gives CAITPGHGQRGELFF.

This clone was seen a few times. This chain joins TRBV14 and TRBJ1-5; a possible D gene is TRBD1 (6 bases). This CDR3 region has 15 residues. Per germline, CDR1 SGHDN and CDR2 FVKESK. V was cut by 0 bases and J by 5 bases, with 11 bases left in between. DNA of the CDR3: TGTGCCAGCAGCCAAGACTCCAACAGGGATCAGCCCCAGCATTTT. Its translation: CASSQDSNRDQPQHF.

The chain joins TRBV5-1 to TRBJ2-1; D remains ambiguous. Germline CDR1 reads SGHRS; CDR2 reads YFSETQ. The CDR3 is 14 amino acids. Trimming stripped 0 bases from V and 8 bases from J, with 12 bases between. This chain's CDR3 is CASSLGSTSDEQFF. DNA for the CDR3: TGCGCCAGCAGCTTGGGTTCGACGAGCGATGAGCAGTTCTTC.

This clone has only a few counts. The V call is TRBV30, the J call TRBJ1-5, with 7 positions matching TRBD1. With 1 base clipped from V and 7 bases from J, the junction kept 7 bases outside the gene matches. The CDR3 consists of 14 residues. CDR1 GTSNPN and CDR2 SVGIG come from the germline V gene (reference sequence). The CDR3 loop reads CAWSGRGLWQPQHF. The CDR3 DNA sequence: TGTGCCTGGAGTGGTAGGGGGCTTTGGCAGCCCCAGCATTTT.

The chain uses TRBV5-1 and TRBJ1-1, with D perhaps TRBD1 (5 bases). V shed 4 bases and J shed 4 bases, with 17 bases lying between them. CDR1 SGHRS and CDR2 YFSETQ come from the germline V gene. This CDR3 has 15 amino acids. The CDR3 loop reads CASSAQTVTATEAFF. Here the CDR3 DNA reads TGCGCCAGCAGCGCCCAGACAGTGACGGCCACTGAAGCTTTCTTT.

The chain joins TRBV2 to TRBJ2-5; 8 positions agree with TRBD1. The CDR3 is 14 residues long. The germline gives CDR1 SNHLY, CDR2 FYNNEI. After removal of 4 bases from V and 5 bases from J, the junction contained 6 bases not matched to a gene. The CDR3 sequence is CASSGWTGPETQYF. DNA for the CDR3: TGTGCCAGCAGTGGATGGACAGGGCCCGAGACCCAGTACTTC. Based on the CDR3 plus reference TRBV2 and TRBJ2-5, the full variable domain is EPEVTQTPSHQVTQMGQEVILRCVPISNHLYFYWYRQILGQKVEFLVSFYNNEISEKSEIFDDQFSVERPDGSNFTLKIRSTKLEDSAMYFCASSGWTGPETQYFGPGTRLLVL.

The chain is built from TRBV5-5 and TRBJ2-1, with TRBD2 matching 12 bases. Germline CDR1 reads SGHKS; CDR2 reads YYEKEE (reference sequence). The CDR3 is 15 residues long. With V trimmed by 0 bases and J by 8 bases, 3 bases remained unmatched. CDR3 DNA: TGTGCCAGCAGCTTGGGACTAGCGGGAGTCTATGAGCAGTTCTTC. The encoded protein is CASSLGLAGVYEQFF.

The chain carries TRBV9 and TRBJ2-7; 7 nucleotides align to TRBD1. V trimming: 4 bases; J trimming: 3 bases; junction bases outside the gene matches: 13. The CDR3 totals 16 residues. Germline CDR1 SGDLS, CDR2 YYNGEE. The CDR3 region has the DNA TGTGCCAGCAGCCCCAGAGAGGGGGCGTCCTTCTACGAGCAGTACTTC. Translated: CASSPREGASFYEQYF.

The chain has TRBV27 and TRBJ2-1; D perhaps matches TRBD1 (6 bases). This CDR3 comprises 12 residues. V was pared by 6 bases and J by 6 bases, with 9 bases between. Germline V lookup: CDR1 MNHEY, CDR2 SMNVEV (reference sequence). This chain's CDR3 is CASRFRGNEQFF. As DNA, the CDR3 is TGTGCCAGCAGATTCAGGGGCAATGAGCAGTTCTTC.